The 21 T cell receptor beta chains reported below all come from one sample, sequenced in a study of molecular identifiers for immune sequencing clone quantification. TCRdb itself ran the PCR reads through MiXCR, one entry per CDR3 protein. The sample comprises tens of thousands of distinct CDR3 sequences, more than 20% of which are singletons, and about 0.73% rests with the top ten. The specimen was naive CD8+ T cells from blood, with Jurkat cell RNA spiked in. Documented subset: FACS-sorted CD8+CD4-CCR7+CD45RA+ naive T cells. These TCRs come from a human donor in good health. Some libraries in this study had Jurkat cell RNA spiked in.

This clonotype was observed a single time. This sequence may be a read error, since a much larger clone differs from it by one base. The chain carries TRBV7-2 and TRBJ1-1; 12 bases line up with TRBD1. J was trimmed by 2 bases and V by 5 bases; bases with no gene match: 12. The CDR3 has 18 amino acids. The germline V gene has CDR1 SGHTA and CDR2 FQGNSA. CDR3 bases: TGTGCCAGCAGCACCGACCTGGTGGGACAGGGGGCCAACACTGAAGCTTTCTTT. Protein: CASSTDLVGQGANTEAFF.

This clonotype appeared many times. The rearrangement joins TRBV7-9 to TRBJ2-3; D is ambiguous. V dropped 5 bases and J dropped 2 bases, with 8 bases sitting between them. The CDR3 covers 13 residues. Germline V CDR1 and CDR2: SEHNR, FQNEAQ (reference sequence). The CDR3 bases are TGTGCCAGCAGCCCGATCGTCACAGATACGCAGTATTTT. This translates into CASSPIVTDTQYF. The variable domain in full, completed from reference TRBV7-9 and TRBJ2-3, reads DTGVSQNPRHKITKRGQNVTFRCDPISEHNRLYWYRQTLGQGPEFLTYFQNEAQLEKSRLLSDRFSAERPKGSFSTLEIQRTEQGDSAMYLCASSPIVTDTQYFGPGTRLTVL.

This clonotype was detected many times. The rearrangement links TRBV11-2 to TRBJ2-7; 9 bases agree with TRBD2. The germline CDR1 and CDR2 sequences are SGHAT and FQNNGV. The CDR3 totals 16 residues. V dropped 1 base and J dropped 4; count of bases not matched to a gene: 8. Here the CDR3 reads CASSLAPGLASYEQYF. In nucleotides, the CDR3 is TGTGCCAGCAGCTTAGCCCCGGGACTAGCAAGTTACGAGCAGTACTTC.

Many counts were recorded for this clonotype. The chain links TRBV7-6 to TRBJ2-7, with D perhaps TRBD1 (6 bases). The CDR3 loop spans 17 amino acids. Trimming shortened V by 5 bases and J by 6 bases, and 26 bases separated the two germline ends. The germline V gene has CDR1 SGHVS and CDR2 FNYEAQ. CDR3 in amino acids: CASSPTITLTGPAEQYF. The CDR3 DNA reads as TGTGCCAGCAGCCCGACAATAACCCTGACAGGCCCGGCCGAGCAGTACTTC. Supplemented by reference TRBV7-6 and TRBJ2-7, the full variable domain reads GAGVSQSPRYKVTKRGQDVALRCDPISGHVSLYWYRQALGQGPEFLTYFNYEAQQDKSGLPNDRFSAERPEGSISTLTIQRTEQRDSAMYRCASSPTITLTGPAEQYFGPGTRLTVT.

This clonotype was seen a handful of times. At one of its ends the junction is not consistent with the germline gene, which may arise from a read error. The CDR3 sequence: CASGQERDLGNEQFF. The CDR3 DNA sequence: TGCGCCAGCGGCCAAGAGAGAGATTTGGGCAATGAGCAGTTCTTC. The chain links TRBV4-3 to TRBJ2-1; no definite D call. CDR1 LGHNA and CDR2 YSLEER come from the germline V gene. The CDR3 loop spans 15 amino acids.

The V call is TRBV7-9, the J call TRBJ2-5, with TRBD1 identical over 8 bases. This CDR3 region has 15 residues. V lost 1 base, J lost 2 bases, and 3 bases stayed unmatched. The V gene's germline CDR1 is SEHNR and CDR2 FQNEAQ (reference sequence). CDR3 coding DNA: TGTGCCAGCAGCTTAGGGACAGGGTGGCAAGAGACCCAGTACTTC. Encoded protein: CASSLGTGWQETQYF.

This clonotype was observed at least ten times. Written as DNA, the CDR3 is TGCGCCAGCAGCCAAGGTCCGGGACTAGCAGGCGCCGGGGAGCTGTTTTTT. Its protein product is CASSQGPGLAGAGELFF. This sequence joins TRBV4-3 and TRBJ2-2; 9 positions agree with TRBD2. Germline-derived CDR1 and CDR2 are LGHNA and YSLEER. The CDR3 consists of 17 residues. The V gene end was trimmed by 1 base and the J gene end by 6 bases; junction bases not matched to a gene: 9.

A few counts support this clonotype. The chain uses TRBV19 and TRBJ1-4; D is ambiguous. The CDR3 has 14 residues. Germline CDR1 and CDR2: LNHDA and SQIVND (reference sequence). V lost 3 bases to trimming and J lost 0 bases, with 5 bases between them. The chain's CDR3 is CASSISPTNEKLFF. The CDR3 DNA reads as TGTGCCAGTAGTATCAGCCCAACTAATGAAAAACTGTTTTTT.

On this clonotype: Since a much larger clone is just one base distant, this may be a read error. V usage is TRBV11-2 and J usage is TRBJ2-5; D is unclear. The CDR3 covers 14 residues. Per the germline V gene, CDR1 is SGHAT and CDR2 is FQNNGV. Trimming shortened V by 5 bases and J by 2 bases, and 12 bases separated the two germline ends. The CDR3 sequence is CASSACPGQETQYF. The DNA of the CDR3 is TGTGCCAGCAGCGCGTGCCCAGGACAAGAGACCCAGTACTTC.

This chain uses TRBV10-2 with TRBJ1-1; 7 bases map to TRBD1. The CDR3 loop spans 14 amino acids. Germline V gene lookup returns CDR1 WSHSY and CDR2 SAAADI. With V trimmed by 6 bases and J by 2 bases, 6 bases remained unmatched. For the CDR3, the DNA is TGCGCCAGCAGAGACAGGGTCGCCAACACTGAAGCTTTCTTT. The encoded protein is CASRDRVANTEAFF.

About this clonotype: Given a much more abundant clone one base away, this may be a read error. The chain joins TRBV27 to TRBJ2-5; tentative D call: TRBD1 (5 bases). The CDR3 totals 14 residues. Germline values: CDR1 MNHEY, CDR2 SMNVEV (reference sequence). CDR3 sequence (DNA): TGTGCCAACAGTCCCATGACAGAGCAAGAGACCCAGTACTTC. It encodes CANSPMTEQETQYF.

This clonotype was picked up one time. V is TRBV6-5 and J is TRBJ1-1, with 7 bases that match TRBD1. From germline, CDR1 is MNHEY and CDR2 SVGAGI. After removal of 0 bases from V and 4 bases from J, the junction contained 2 bases not matched to a gene. CDR3 length equals 14 residues. The CDR3 here is CASSYSTGTTEAFF. CDR3 nucleotide sequence: TGTGCCAGCAGTTACTCGACAGGGACCACTGAAGCTTTCTTT.

This clonotype was detected only a few times. The chain combines TRBV12-3 or TRBV12-4 with TRBJ2-1; TRBD2 matches at 10 bases. The CDR3 runs to 16 residues. The trim removed 1 base at V and 1 base at J, leaving 1 base unmatched. CDR3 nucleotides: TGTGCCAGCAGTTTAGGGGGACTAGCGTCCTACAATGAGCAGTTCTTC. Translating it yields CASSLGGLASYNEQFF.

This clonotype has ten or more counts. This rearrangement joins TRBV7-2 to TRBJ2-7, with D perhaps matching TRBD1 (5 bases). The germline V gene encodes CDR1 SGHTA and CDR2 FQGNSA. The V and J ends lost 9 bases and 3 bases respectively, with 18 bases between them. This CDR3 has 14 residues. CDR3 region: CASSGVAGLYEQYF. CDR3 nucleotide sequence: TGTGCCAGTTCCGGAGTGGCAGGGCTCTACGAGCAGTACTTC.

The genes are TRBV11-2 and TRBJ2-1; D unclear. With 1 base removed from V and 10 bases from J, the gap between germline ends came to 5 bases. The CDR3 runs to 11 residues. Germline values: CDR1 SGHAT, CDR2 FQNNGV. The CDR3 here is CASSLGREQFF. CDR3 DNA sequence: TGTGCCAGCAGCTTAGGGCGCGAGCAGTTCTTC.

This clonotype was observed many times. The rearrangement joins TRBV20-1 to TRBJ2-7; TRBD2 is a possible D gene (5 bases). The CDR3 has 11 amino acids. Germline V CDR1 and CDR2: DFQATT, SNEGSKA (reference sequence). V was cut by 2 bases and J by 6 bases, with 8 bases left in between. CDR3 loop: CSARNEGEQYF. The CDR3, as DNA: TGCAGTGCTAGAAACGAGGGCGAGCAGTACTTC.

This clonotype was seen ten or more times. The rearrangement joins TRBV28 to TRBJ2-7; 7 bases map to TRBD1. The CDR3 length is 14 residues. V trimming: 5 bases; J trimming: 0 bases; junction bases outside the gene matches: 4. The germline V gene encodes CDR1 MDHEN and CDR2 SYDVKM. The DNA for the CDR3 is TGTGCCAGCAGTCGACAGGGCAGCTCCTACGAGCAGTACTTC. It codes for CASSRQGSSYEQYF.

As for this clonotype: Sequence at one end of the junction differs from germline and may be a read error. This CDR3 is CAWSHGALSTDTRYF. CDR3 in DNA: TGTGCCTGGAGTCATGGGGCCCTAAGCACAGATACGCGGTATTTT. The chain has TRBV30 and TRBJ2-3; D is perhaps TRBD1 (5 bases). The V gene's germline CDR1 is GTSNPN and CDR2 SVGIG (reference sequence). The CDR3 loop spans 15 amino acids.

The sample holds many counts of this clonotype. The CDR3 loop reads CASTTISTSGSFADTQYF. For the CDR3, the DNA is TGTGCCAGCACCACTATCTCCACTAGCGGGAGTTTCGCAGATACGCAGTATTTT. V is TRBV27 and J is TRBJ2-3, with 11 bases fitting TRBD2. CDR1 MNHEY and CDR2 SMNVEV come from the germline V gene (reference sequence). With 7 bases clipped from V and 4 bases from J, the junction kept 16 bases outside the gene matches. The CDR3 is 18 amino acids.

This clonotype was seen a handful of times. This chain links TRBV7-9 with TRBJ1-5; no clear D gene. The CDR3 loop spans 13 amino acids. In germline, CDR1 is SEHNR, CDR2 FQNEAQ (reference sequence). V was shortened by 1 base and J by 4 bases, with 5 bases between the two germline ends. The CDR3 DNA reads TGTGCCAGCAGCTTAGGCGATAATCAGCCCCAGCATTTT. Amino acids: CASSLGDNQPQHF.

Remarks on this clonotype: Given the absence of the conserved phenylalanine or tryptophan at the CDR3 end, a read error is likely. The chain links TRBV20-1 to TRBJ2-3; D is ambiguous. The germline gives CDR1 DFQATT, CDR2 SNEGSKA (reference sequence). The V end was cut by 6 bases, the J end by 2 bases, with 21 bases between. There are 16 residues in the CDR3. CDR3 sequence: CSARWALGLTTDTQYL. In DNA form, the CDR3 reads TGCAGTGCAAGATGGGCCCTTGGGCTGACCACAGATACGCAGTATCTT.